The TCR beta chain described here comes from a study of CXCR3-negative and CXCR3-positive naive CD8 T cells. Study results and caveats: The level of CXCR3 expression partially decreased after cryopreservation; the majority of assays used fresh PBMCs. Hydrophobicity was higher for TRB CDR3s found in CXCR3-positive naive cells than in CXCR3-negative naive cells. Naive CXCR3-positive and CXCR3-negative cells shared TRBV-TRBJ usage; memory cells diverged.

The naive CD8+ gate required CD45RO-CCR7+CD27+CD95- phenotype. As concerns this clonotype: Its specificity is not known.

UMI-labeled TRB cDNA libraries were prepared by 5' RACE. For each CDR3 protein, TCRdb gives one entry from its re-call of the 5' RACE reads, without DNA. This sample's table reports tens of thousands of distinct CDR3 sequences. In germline, CDR1 is SGHDN, CDR2 FVKESK. This CDR3 has 15 amino acids. V is TRBV14 and J is TRBJ2-1; the TCRdb call, TRBD2, lacks DNA for checking. The sequenced material came from naive CXCR3+ CD8+ T cells from blood. Subset described: CD45RO-CCR7+CD27+CD95- naive CD8+ T cells expressing CXCR3 (TNR3+). The sequence derives from a human donor in good health. Some clones in this sample may be carry-over from other donors' samples. The chain's CDR3 is CASSQAGVAYNEQFF.